This T cell receptor beta chain originates from a study of cytomegalovirus exposure and HLA in healthy donors. Study results and caveats: Some segments of the V type, notably TRBV6-2 and TRBV6-3, were excluded as indistinguishable. Among TCR beta chains, those listed as cytomegalovirus-associated numbered under 200.

Remarks on this clone: The antigen is undetermined.

PCR primers comprised 60 Vbeta and 13 Jbeta primers. Clones were read by immunoSEQ multiplex PCR, and TCRdb kept only the in-frame ones, dropping some. The sample carries 100,000 to 150,000 clones, roughly 80% recorded once. Per germline, CDR1 SGHAT and CDR2 FQNNGV. The V and J ends lost 5 bases and 1 base respectively, with 17 bases between them. This CDR3 spans 16 amino acids. This rearrangement joins TRBV11-2 to TRBJ2-5, with D possibly TRBD1 on 6 matching bases. This TCR was recovered from a young man in good health and CMV-seronegative. Sequenced sample: PBMCs. CDR3 sequence (DNA): TGTGCCAGCAGCCTAGGAGGCAGGGGTCCCCAAGAGACCCAGTACTTC. Protein product: CASSLGGRGPQETQYF. Based on the CDR3 plus reference TRBV11-2 and TRBJ2-5, the full variable domain is EAGVAQSPRYKIIEKRQSVAFWCNPISGHATLYWYQQILGQGPKLLIQFQNNGVVDDSQLPKDRFSAERLKGVDSTLKIQPAKLEDSAVYLCASSLGGRGPQETQYFGPGTRLLVL.